The sequence of this TCR beta chain was determined in a study of blood T cell repertoires in COVID-19. Study-wide context: COVID-19 samples, acute and convalescent, were from the United States, Italy and Spain. PBMCs, B-cell-depleted T cells, or T cells provided the cDNA or gDNA that made up the material.

V lost 1 base to trimming and J lost 4 bases, with 10 bases between them. The CDR3 contains 14 residues. Germline loops: CDR1 SGHAT, CDR2 FQNNGV. Original handling: The authors estimated nucleated cell counts from reference gene primer amplification. Repertoires were generated with immunoSEQ multiplex PCR, while TCRdb's copy carries only in-frame clones and drops some. Clonal size and the V and J genes are those of that table, whereas D and trimming came from the DNA. The repertoire holds more than 110,000 clones, approximately 85% seen once, with roughly 2.9% in the top ten. The chain joins TRBV11-2 to TRBJ1-2; the D gene is possibly TRBD1 (6 bases). This TCR was sampled from a man aged 50 or older with acute or convalescent COVID-19. Sequenced sample: peripheral blood. CDR3 coding DNA: TGTGCCAGCAGCTTAGTGGCGGGGGCCTATGGCTACACCTTC. It yields the protein CASSLVAGAYGYTF.